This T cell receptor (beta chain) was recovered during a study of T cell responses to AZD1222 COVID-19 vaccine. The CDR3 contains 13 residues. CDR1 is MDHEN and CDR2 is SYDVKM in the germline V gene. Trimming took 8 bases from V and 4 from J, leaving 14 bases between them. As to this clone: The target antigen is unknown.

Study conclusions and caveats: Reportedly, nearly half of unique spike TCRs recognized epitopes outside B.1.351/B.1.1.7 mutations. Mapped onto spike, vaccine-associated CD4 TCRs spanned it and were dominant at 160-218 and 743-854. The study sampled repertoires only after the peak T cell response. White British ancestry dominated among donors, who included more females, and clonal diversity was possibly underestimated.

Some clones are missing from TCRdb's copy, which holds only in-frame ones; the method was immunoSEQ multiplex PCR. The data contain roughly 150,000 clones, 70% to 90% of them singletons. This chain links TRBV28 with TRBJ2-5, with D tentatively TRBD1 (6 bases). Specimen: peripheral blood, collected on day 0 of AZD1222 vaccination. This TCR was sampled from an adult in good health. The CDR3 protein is CASSYRALETQYF. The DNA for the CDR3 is TGTGCCAGCTCATACAGGGCCCTAGAGACCCAGTACTTC.